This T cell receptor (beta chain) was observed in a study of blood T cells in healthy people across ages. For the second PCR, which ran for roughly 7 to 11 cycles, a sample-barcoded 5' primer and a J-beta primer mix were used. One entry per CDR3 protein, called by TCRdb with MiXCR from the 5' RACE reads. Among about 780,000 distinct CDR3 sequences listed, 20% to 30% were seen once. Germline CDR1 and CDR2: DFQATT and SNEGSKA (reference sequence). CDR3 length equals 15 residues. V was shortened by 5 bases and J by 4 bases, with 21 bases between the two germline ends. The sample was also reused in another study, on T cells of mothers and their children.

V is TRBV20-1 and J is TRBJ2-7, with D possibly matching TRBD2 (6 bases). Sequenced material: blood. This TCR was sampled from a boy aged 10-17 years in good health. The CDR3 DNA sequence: TGCAGTGCTGGTACCGGGGGATACGGGGCTTACGAGCAGTACTTC. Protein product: CSAGTGGYGAYEQYF.